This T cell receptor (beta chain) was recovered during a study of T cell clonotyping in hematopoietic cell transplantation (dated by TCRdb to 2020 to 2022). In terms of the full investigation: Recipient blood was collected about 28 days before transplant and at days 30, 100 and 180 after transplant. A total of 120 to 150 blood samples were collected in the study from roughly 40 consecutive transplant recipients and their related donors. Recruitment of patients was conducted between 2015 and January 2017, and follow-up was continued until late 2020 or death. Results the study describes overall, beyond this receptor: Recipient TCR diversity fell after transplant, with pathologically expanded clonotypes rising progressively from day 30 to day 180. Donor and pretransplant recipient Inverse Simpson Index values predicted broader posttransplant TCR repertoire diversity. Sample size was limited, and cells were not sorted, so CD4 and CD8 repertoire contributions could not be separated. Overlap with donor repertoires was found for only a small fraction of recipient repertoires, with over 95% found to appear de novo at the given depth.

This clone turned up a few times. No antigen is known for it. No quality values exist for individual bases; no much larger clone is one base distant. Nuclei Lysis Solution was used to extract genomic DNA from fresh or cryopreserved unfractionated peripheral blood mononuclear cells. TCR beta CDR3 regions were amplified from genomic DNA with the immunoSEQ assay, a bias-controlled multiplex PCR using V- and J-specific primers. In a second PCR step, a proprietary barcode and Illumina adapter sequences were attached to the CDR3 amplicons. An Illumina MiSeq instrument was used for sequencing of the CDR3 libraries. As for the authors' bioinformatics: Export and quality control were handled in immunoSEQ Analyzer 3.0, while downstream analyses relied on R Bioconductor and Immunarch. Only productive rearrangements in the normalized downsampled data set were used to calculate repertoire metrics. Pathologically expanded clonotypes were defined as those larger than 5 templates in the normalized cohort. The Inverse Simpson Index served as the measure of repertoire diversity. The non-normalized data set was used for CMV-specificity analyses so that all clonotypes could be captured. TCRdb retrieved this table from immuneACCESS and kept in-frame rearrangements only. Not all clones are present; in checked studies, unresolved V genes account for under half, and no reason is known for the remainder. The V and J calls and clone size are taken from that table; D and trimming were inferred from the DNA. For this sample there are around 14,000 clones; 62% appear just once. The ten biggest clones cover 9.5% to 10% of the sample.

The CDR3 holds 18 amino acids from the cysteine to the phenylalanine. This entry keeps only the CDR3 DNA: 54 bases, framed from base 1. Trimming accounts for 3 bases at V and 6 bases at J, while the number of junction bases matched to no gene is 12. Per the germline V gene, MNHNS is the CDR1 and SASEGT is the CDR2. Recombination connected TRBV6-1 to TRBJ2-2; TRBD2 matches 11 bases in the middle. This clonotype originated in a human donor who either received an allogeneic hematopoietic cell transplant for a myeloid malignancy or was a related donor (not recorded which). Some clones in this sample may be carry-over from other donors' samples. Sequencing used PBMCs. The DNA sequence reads TGTGCCAGCAGTGATAGCACTAGCGGGAGCACGGTTGCCGGGGAGCTGTTTTTT. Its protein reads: CASSDSTSGSTVAGELFF.